These T cell receptor beta chains were read from a single sample in a study of vaccination and CD4 T cells after COVID-19. TCRdb recomputed calls from the PCR reads with MiXCR, one row per CDR3 protein. The data hold approximately 20,000 distinct CDR3 sequences, with 42% observed a single time. These TCRs' antigens remain unknown. Material: CD4+ T cells from blood, cultured in vitro, obtained before SARS-CoV-2 vaccination. Receptors were obtained from a human donor who received a COVID-19 vaccine. The CDR3 runs from the conserved cysteine through the conserved F or W. Fields, in order: CDR3 protein, CDR3 DNA, D gene, clone size, J gene, V gene. A D gene is named only where the DNA matches it firmly. The size field is filled for only some rows; it gives once, few, many or a size class.

cdr3_aa: CASSIGQNPYGYTF
cdr3_nt: TGTGCCAGTAGTATTGGACAGAACCCCTATGGCTACACCTTC
d_call: NA
clone_size: few
j_call: TRBJ1-2
v_call: TRBV19

cdr3_aa: CASSLGISTDTQYF
cdr3_nt: TGTGCCAGCAGTTTGGGGATAAGCACAGATACGCAGTATTTT
d_call: NA
clone_size: NA
j_call: TRBJ2-3
v_call: TRBV12-3/TRBV12-4

cdr3_aa: CASTTRQGRGRLNEKLFF
cdr3_nt: TGTGCCAGCACCACTAGACAGGGCCGGGGGAGACTTAATGAAAAACTGTTTTTT
d_call: TRBD1
clone_size: NA
j_call: TRBJ1-4
v_call: TRBV6-9

cdr3_aa: CATSRDLGGAKLFF
cdr3_nt: TGTGCCACCAGCAGAGATTTAGGAGGAGCGAAGCTGTTTTTT
d_call: NA
clone_size: NA
j_call: TRBJ2-2
v_call: TRBV15

cdr3_aa: CASSQGLAEKTQYF
cdr3_nt: TGTGCCAGCAGCCAAGGGCTAGCTGAAAAGACCCAGTACTTC
d_call: NA
clone_size: NA
j_call: TRBJ2-5
v_call: TRBV3-1

cdr3_aa: CASSQLAGGEVAGTQYF
cdr3_nt: TGTGCCAGCAGCCAATTAGCGGGGGGCGAGGTTGCGGGGACCCAGTACTTC
d_call: TRBD2
clone_size: NA
j_call: TRBJ2-5
v_call: TRBV7-2

cdr3_aa: CASSSGTSGTIYNIQYF
cdr3_nt: TGCGCCAGCAGCTCCGGGACTAGCGGAACGATTTATAACATTCAGTACTTC
d_call: TRBD2
clone_size: NA
j_call: TRBJ2-4
v_call: TRBV5-1

cdr3_aa: CASRQTGGDQPQHF
cdr3_nt: TGTGCCAGCAGGCAGACAGGGGGCGATCAGCCCCAGCATTTT
d_call: TRBD1
clone_size: NA
j_call: TRBJ1-5
v_call: TRBV12-3/TRBV12-4

cdr3_aa: CASSESRGLTAFF
cdr3_nt: TGTGCCAGCAGTGAAAGCAGGGGGCTCACGGCTTTCTTT
d_call: TRBD1
clone_size: NA
j_call: TRBJ1-1
v_call: TRBV2

cdr3_aa: CASSLVSVAGEWAYEQYF
cdr3_nt: TGCGCCAGCAGCTTGGTCTCAGTGGCGGGGGAGTGGGCCTACGAGCAGTACTTC
d_call: TRBD2
clone_size: NA
j_call: TRBJ2-7
v_call: TRBV5-1

cdr3_aa: CASSVGIGGAKAFF
cdr3_nt: TGTGCCAGCAGCGTAGGCATAGGGGGCGCGAAGGCTTTCTTT
d_call: TRBD1
clone_size: NA
j_call: TRBJ1-1
v_call: TRBV7-9

cdr3_aa: CASSQVTGGTNIQYF
cdr3_nt: TGTGCCAGCAGCCAAGTAACAGGGGGCACGAACATTCAGTACTTC
d_call: TRBD1
clone_size: once
j_call: TRBJ2-4
v_call: TRBV9

cdr3_aa: CASSMSWGGQETQYF
cdr3_nt: TGTGCCAGTAGTATGTCGTGGGGGGGCCAAGAGACCCAGTACTTC
d_call: TRBD2
clone_size: NA
j_call: TRBJ2-5
v_call: TRBV19

cdr3_aa: CASSLNSGGGETQYF
cdr3_nt: TGTGCCAGCAGCTTAAATAGCGGGGGGGGAGAGACCCAGTACTTC
d_call: TRBD2
clone_size: NA
j_call: TRBJ2-5
v_call: TRBV6-1

cdr3_aa: CASSGTADEQYF
cdr3_nt: TGTGCCAGCAGCGGGACAGCGGACGAGCAGTACTTC
d_call: TRBD1
clone_size: NA
j_call: TRBJ2-7
v_call: TRBV6-1

cdr3_aa: CASSLLGAPNTEAFF
cdr3_nt: TGCGCCAGCAGCTTATTAGGGGCGCCTAACACTGAAGCTTTCTTT
d_call: NA
clone_size: NA
j_call: TRBJ1-1
v_call: TRBV5-1

cdr3_aa: CASSQEGGWGNYGYTF
cdr3_nt: TGCGCCAGCAGCCAAGAAGGAGGTTGGGGCAACTATGGCTACACCTTC
d_call: NA
clone_size: NA
j_call: TRBJ1-2
v_call: TRBV4-1

cdr3_aa: CASSRGTGNEQYF
cdr3_nt: TGTGCCAGCAGTCGTGGGACAGGGAACGAGCAGTACTTC
d_call: TRBD1
clone_size: NA
j_call: TRBJ2-7
v_call: TRBV6-1

cdr3_aa: CASSLGGERDTQYF
cdr3_nt: TGTGCCAGCAGCTTAGGGGGAGAGCGGGATACGCAGTATTTT
d_call: NA
clone_size: few
j_call: TRBJ2-3
v_call: TRBV7-6

cdr3_aa: CSAGGTDGVQPQHF
cdr3_nt: TGCAGCGCAGGAGGGACAGACGGGGTTCAGCCCCAGCATTTT
d_call: TRBD1
clone_size: NA
j_call: TRBJ1-5
v_call: TRBV29-1

cdr3_aa: CASSIEVNYGYTF
cdr3_nt: TGTGCCAGTAGTATAGAGGTAAACTATGGCTACACCTTC
d_call: NA
clone_size: few
j_call: TRBJ1-2
v_call: TRBV19

cdr3_aa: CASSPGQGAGIQYF
cdr3_nt: TGTGCCAGCAGCCCGGGACAGGGGGCGGGCATTCAGTACTTC
d_call: TRBD1
clone_size: few
j_call: TRBJ2-4
v_call: TRBV2

cdr3_aa: CASSEANIGGYTF
cdr3_nt: TGTGCCAGCAGTGAAGCGAATATAGGTGGCTACACCTTC
d_call: NA
clone_size: NA
j_call: TRBJ1-2
v_call: TRBV2

cdr3_aa: CASREDRGSNQPQHF
cdr3_nt: TGTGCCAGCAGAGAGGACAGGGGGAGTAATCAGCCCCAGCATTTT
d_call: TRBD1
clone_size: few
j_call: TRBJ1-5
v_call: TRBV2

cdr3_aa: CASSATDRGNTEAFF
cdr3_nt: TGTGCCAGCAGCGCCACGGACAGGGGGAACACTGAAGCTTTCTTT
d_call: TRBD1
clone_size: NA
j_call: TRBJ1-1
v_call: TRBV9

cdr3_aa: CATSDFTATEAFF
cdr3_nt: TGTGCCACCAGTGATTTTACGGCCACTGAAGCTTTCTTT
d_call: NA
clone_size: few
j_call: TRBJ1-1
v_call: TRBV24-1

cdr3_aa: CASSLGLREVNTEAFF
cdr3_nt: TGTGCCAGCAGCTTAGGTCTGCGGGAGGTGAACACTGAAGCTTTCTTT
d_call: NA
clone_size: few
j_call: TRBJ1-1
v_call: TRBV5-6

cdr3_aa: CASSPGGSNYGYTF
cdr3_nt: TGTGCCAGCAGCCCCGGCGGCAGTAACTATGGCTACACCTTC
d_call: NA
clone_size: NA
j_call: TRBJ1-2
v_call: TRBV5-4

cdr3_aa: CASSTSKGQVNSYEQYF
cdr3_nt: TGTGCCAGCAGCACAAGTAAGGGACAGGTGAACTCCTACGAGCAGTACTTC
d_call: NA
clone_size: NA
j_call: TRBJ2-7
v_call: TRBV21-1

cdr3_aa: CASSNTGGNQPQHF
cdr3_nt: TGTGCCAGTAGTAATACAGGGGGCAATCAGCCCCAGCATTTT
d_call: TRBD1
clone_size: NA
j_call: TRBJ1-5
v_call: TRBV19

cdr3_aa: CSAIRWVSGGRGDTQYF
cdr3_nt: TGCAGTGCTATCCGGTGGGTTAGCGGGGGGCGGGGAGATACGCAGTATTTT
d_call: TRBD2
clone_size: NA
j_call: TRBJ2-3
v_call: TRBV20-1

cdr3_aa: CASSTRGAYTF
cdr3_nt: TGTGCCAGCAGTACCAGGGGCGCCTACACCTTC
d_call: NA
clone_size: NA
j_call: TRBJ1-2
v_call: TRBV6-1

cdr3_aa: CATRLATSYEQYF
cdr3_nt: TGCGCCACCCGACTAGCGACTTCCTACGAGCAGTACTTC
d_call: TRBD2
clone_size: NA
j_call: TRBJ2-7
v_call: TRBV5-1

cdr3_aa: CASSEAFSGGVTDTQYF
cdr3_nt: TGTGCCAGCAGTGAAGCCTTTAGCGGGGGGGTCACAGATACGCAGTATTTT
d_call: TRBD2
clone_size: few
j_call: TRBJ2-3
v_call: TRBV6-1

cdr3_aa: CASSSGDRGGGTEAFF
cdr3_nt: TGCGCCAGCAGCTCAGGGGACAGGGGTGGGGGAACTGAAGCTTTCTTT
d_call: TRBD1
clone_size: NA
j_call: TRBJ1-1
v_call: TRBV5-1

cdr3_aa: CASSLGGPETQYF
cdr3_nt: TGTGCCAGCAGCTTAGGAGGGCCTGAGACCCAGTACTTC
d_call: NA
clone_size: few
j_call: TRBJ2-5
v_call: TRBV7-2

cdr3_aa: CASTRDTTYQETQYF
cdr3_nt: TGTGCCAGCACGCGGGACACCACTTACCAAGAGACCCAGTACTTC
d_call: NA
clone_size: NA
j_call: TRBJ2-5
v_call: TRBV6-1

cdr3_aa: CATSDDGQGRWEQFF
cdr3_nt: TGTGCCACCAGTGATGACGGACAGGGGCGCTGGGAGCAGTTCTTC
d_call: TRBD1
clone_size: NA
j_call: TRBJ2-1
v_call: TRBV24-1

cdr3_aa: CASSIRTGATTRGELFF
cdr3_nt: TGTGCCAGTAGTATACGAACAGGGGCGACAACCCGCGGGGAGCTGTTTTTT
d_call: TRBD1
clone_size: NA
j_call: TRBJ2-2
v_call: TRBV19

cdr3_aa: CSARDWTVNTEAFF
cdr3_nt: TGCAGTGCTAGAGATTGGACAGTGAACACTGAAGCTTTCTTT
d_call: NA
clone_size: NA
j_call: TRBJ1-1
v_call: TRBV20-1

cdr3_aa: CSARGDNTFANYGYTF
cdr3_nt: TGCAGTGCTAGAGGGGATAATACGTTCGCTAACTATGGCTACACCTTC
d_call: NA
clone_size: few
j_call: TRBJ1-2
v_call: TRBV20-1

cdr3_aa: CASSDYRGITNYGYTF
cdr3_nt: TGTGCCAGCAGTGACTACAGGGGTATTACTAACTATGGCTACACCTTC
d_call: TRBD1
clone_size: NA
j_call: TRBJ1-2
v_call: TRBV6-1

cdr3_aa: CATSRETGFYSNQPQHF
cdr3_nt: TGTGCCACCAGTAGAGAGACGGGGTTCTATAGCAATCAGCCCCAGCATTTT
d_call: NA
clone_size: NA
j_call: TRBJ1-5
v_call: TRBV15

cdr3_aa: CASRVWAGLNSPLHF
cdr3_nt: TGTGCCAGCCGAGTTTGGGCAGGGCTCAATTCACCCCTCCACTTT
d_call: NA
clone_size: NA
j_call: TRBJ1-6
v_call: TRBV27

cdr3_aa: CASNPSGSYNSPLHF
cdr3_nt: TGTGCCAGCAACCCCTCGGGGTCCTATAATTCACCCCTCCACTTT
d_call: NA
clone_size: NA
j_call: TRBJ1-6
v_call: TRBV9

cdr3_aa: CASSDSVGTRPKETQYF
cdr3_nt: TGTGCCAGCAGTGACTCGGTCGGGACTAGACCTAAAGAGACCCAGTACTTC
d_call: TRBD2
clone_size: few
j_call: TRBJ2-5
v_call: TRBV6-4

cdr3_aa: CASRTDRNTEAFF
cdr3_nt: TGTGCCAGCAGAACCGACAGGAACACTGAAGCTTTCTTT
d_call: NA
clone_size: NA
j_call: TRBJ1-1
v_call: TRBV6-1

cdr3_aa: CASSLAVAKNIQYF
cdr3_nt: TGTGCCAGCAGCTTAGCAGTGGCCAAAAACATTCAGTACTTC
d_call: NA
clone_size: few
j_call: TRBJ2-4
v_call: TRBV7-2

cdr3_aa: CASSPSLQRGGLFSYNEQFF
cdr3_nt: TGTGCCAGCTCACCATCGCTGCAGCGGGGGGGCTTGTTCTCCTACAATGAGCAGTTCTTC
d_call: TRBD2
clone_size: NA
j_call: TRBJ2-1
v_call: TRBV18

cdr3_aa: CASREQGSDTQYF
cdr3_nt: TGTGCCAGCAGGGAACAGGGATCCGATACGCAGTATTTT
d_call: NA
clone_size: few
j_call: TRBJ2-3
v_call: TRBV2

cdr3_aa: CSAPLQGPNQPQHF
cdr3_nt: TGCAGTGCTCCCCTACAGGGGCCTAATCAGCCCCAGCATTTT
d_call: TRBD1
clone_size: few
j_call: TRBJ1-5
v_call: TRBV20-1

cdr3_aa: CATSDPRVHLTTGELFF
cdr3_nt: TGTGCCACCAGTGACCCCAGGGTACACCTAACCACCGGGGAGCTGTTTTTT
d_call: NA
clone_size: NA
j_call: TRBJ2-2
v_call: TRBV24-1

cdr3_aa: CASSLPGQGQTEAFF
cdr3_nt: TGTGCCAGCAGTTTACCGGGACAGGGACAGACTGAAGCTTTCTTT
d_call: TRBD1
clone_size: NA
j_call: TRBJ1-1
v_call: TRBV28